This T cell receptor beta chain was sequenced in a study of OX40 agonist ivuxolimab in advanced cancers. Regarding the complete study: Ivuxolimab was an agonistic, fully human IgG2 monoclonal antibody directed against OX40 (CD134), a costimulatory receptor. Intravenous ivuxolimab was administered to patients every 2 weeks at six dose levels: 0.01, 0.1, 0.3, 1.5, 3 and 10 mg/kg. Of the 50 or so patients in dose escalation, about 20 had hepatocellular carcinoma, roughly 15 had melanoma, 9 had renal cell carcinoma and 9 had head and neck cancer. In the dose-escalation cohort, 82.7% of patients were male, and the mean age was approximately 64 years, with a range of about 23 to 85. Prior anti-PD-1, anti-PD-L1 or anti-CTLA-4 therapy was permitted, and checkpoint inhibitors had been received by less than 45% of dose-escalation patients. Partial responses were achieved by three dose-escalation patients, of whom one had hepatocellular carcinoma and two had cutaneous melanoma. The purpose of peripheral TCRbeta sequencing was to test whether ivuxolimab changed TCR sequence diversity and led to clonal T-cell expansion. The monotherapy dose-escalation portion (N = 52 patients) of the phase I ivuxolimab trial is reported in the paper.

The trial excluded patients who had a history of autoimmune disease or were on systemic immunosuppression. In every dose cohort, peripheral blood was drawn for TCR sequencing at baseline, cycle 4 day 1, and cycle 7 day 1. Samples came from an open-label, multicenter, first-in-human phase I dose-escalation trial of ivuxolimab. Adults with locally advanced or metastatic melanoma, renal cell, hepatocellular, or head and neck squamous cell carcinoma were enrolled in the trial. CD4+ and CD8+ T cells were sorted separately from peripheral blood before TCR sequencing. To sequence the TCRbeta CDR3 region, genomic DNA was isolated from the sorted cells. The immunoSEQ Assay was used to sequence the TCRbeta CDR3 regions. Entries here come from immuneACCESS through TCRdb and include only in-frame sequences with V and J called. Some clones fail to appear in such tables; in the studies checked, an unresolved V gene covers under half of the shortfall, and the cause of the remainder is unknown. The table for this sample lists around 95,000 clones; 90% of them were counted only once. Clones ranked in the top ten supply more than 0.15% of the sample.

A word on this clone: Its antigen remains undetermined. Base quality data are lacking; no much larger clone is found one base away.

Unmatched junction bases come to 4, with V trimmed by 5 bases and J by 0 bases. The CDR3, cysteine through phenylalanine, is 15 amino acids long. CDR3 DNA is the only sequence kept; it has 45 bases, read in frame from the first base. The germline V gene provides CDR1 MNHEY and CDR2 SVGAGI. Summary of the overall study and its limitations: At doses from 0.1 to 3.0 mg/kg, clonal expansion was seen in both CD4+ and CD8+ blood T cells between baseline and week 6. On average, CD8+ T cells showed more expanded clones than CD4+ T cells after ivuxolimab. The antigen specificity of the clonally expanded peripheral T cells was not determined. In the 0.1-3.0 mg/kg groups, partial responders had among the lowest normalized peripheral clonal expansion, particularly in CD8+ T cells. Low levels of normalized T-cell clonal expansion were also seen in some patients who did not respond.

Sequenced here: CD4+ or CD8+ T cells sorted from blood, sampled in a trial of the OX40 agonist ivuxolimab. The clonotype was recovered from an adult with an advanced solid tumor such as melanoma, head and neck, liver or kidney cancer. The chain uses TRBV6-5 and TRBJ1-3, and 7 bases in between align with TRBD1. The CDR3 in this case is CASSQTGSSGNTIYF. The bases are TGTGCCAGCAGTCAGACAGGGAGCTCTGGAAACACCATATATTTT.